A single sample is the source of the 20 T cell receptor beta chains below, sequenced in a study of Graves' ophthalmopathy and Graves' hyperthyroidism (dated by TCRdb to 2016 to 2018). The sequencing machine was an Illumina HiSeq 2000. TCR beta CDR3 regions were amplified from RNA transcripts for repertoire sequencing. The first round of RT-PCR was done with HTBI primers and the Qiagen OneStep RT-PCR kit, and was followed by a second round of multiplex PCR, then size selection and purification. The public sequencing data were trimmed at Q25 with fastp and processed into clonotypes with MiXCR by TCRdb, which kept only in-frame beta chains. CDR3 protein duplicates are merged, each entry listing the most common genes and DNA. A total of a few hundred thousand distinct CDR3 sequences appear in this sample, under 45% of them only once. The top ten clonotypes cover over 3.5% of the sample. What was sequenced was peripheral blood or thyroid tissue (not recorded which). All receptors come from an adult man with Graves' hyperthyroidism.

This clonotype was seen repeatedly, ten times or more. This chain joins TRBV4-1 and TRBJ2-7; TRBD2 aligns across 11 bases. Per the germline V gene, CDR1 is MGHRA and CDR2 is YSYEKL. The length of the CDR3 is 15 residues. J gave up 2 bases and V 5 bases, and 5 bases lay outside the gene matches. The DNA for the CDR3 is TGCGCCAGCAGCTTCTTAGCGGGAGGGCCCTACGAGCAGTACTTC. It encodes CASSFLAGGPYEQYF.

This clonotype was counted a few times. The CDR3 sequence: CASSLETRANQPQHF. CDR3 DNA: TGTGCCAGCAGCTTAGAAACGCGGGCCAATCAGCCCCAGCATTTT. J is TRBJ1-5 and V is TRBV7-8; D is undetermined. Germline loops: CDR1 SGHVS, CDR2 FQNEAQ. The CDR3 is 15 amino acids. Trimming cost V 1 base and J 3 bases, with 10 bases left between them.

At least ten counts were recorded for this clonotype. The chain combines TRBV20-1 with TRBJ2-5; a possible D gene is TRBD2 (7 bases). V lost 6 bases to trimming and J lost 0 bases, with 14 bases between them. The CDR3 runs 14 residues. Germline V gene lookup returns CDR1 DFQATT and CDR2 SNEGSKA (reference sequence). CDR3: CSAPGGPYQETQYF. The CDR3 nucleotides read TGCAGTGCACCCGGGGGGCCGTACCAAGAGACCCAGTACTTC.

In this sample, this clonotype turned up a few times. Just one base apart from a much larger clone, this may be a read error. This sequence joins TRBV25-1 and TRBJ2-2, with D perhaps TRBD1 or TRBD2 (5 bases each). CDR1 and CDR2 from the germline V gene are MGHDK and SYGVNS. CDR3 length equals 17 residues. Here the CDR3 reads CASSELVGAPNTGEPFF. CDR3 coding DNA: TGTGCCAGCAGTGAATTGGTAGGGGCGCCGAACACCGGGGAGCCGTTTTTT. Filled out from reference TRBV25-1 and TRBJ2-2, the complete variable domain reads EADIYQTPRYLVIGTGKKITLECSQTMGHDKMYWYQQDPGMELHLIHYSYGVNSTEKGDLSSESTVSRIRTEHFPLTLESARPSHTSQYLCASSELVGAPNTGEPFFGEGSRLTVL.

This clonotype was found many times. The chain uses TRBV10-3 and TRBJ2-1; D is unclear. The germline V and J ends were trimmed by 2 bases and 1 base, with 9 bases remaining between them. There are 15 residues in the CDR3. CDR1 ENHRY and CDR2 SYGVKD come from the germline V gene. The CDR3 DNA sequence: TGTGCCATCAGTGAGACTCCCCCTTCCTACAATGAGCAGTTCTTC. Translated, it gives CAISETPPSYNEQFF.

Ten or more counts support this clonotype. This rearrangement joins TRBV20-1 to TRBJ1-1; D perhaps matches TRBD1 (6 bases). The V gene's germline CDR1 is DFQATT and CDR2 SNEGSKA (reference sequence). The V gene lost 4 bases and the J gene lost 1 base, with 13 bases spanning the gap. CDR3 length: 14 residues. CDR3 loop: CSATRGQRNTEAFF. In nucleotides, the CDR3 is TGCAGTGCTACCCGAGGACAGAGGAACACTGAAGCTTTCTTT.

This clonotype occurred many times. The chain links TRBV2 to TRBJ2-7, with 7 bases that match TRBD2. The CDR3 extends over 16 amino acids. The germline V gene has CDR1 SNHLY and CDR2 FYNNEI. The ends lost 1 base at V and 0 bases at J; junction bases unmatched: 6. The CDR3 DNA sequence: TGTGCCAGCAGTGAAGAGGGGCTAGCGGACTCCTACGAGCAGTACTTC. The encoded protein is CASSEEGLADSYEQYF. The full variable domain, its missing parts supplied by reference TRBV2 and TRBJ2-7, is EPEVTQTPSHQVTQMGQEVILRCVPISNHLYFYWYRQILGQKVEFLVSFYNNEISEKSEIFDDQFSVERPDGSNFTLKIRSTKLEDSAMYFCASSEEGLADSYEQYFGPGTRLTVT.

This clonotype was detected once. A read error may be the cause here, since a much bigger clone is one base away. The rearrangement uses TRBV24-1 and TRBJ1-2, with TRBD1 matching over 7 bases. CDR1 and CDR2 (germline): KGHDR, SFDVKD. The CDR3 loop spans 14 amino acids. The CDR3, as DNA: TGTGTCAGCAGTCCATGGCGACAGGGCTATGGCTACACCTTC. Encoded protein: CVSSPWRQGYGYTF.

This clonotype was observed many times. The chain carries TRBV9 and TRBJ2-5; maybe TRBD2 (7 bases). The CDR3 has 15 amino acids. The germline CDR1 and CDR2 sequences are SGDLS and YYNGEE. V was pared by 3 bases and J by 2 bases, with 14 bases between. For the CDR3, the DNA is TGTGCCAGCAGCGGAGGGGGGGGGCCTCAAGAGACCCAGTACTTC. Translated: CASSGGGGPQETQYF.

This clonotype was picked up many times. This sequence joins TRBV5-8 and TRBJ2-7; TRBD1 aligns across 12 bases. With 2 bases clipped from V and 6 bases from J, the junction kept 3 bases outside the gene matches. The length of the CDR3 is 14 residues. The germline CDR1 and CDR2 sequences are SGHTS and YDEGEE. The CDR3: CASSFGTGGFEQYF. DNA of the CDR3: TGTGCCAGCAGCTTCGGGACAGGGGGCTTCGAGCAGTACTTC.

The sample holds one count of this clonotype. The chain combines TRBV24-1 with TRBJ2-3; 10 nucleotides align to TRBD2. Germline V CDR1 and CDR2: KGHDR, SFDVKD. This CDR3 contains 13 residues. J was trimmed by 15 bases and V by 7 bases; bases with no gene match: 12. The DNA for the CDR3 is TGTGCCACCAGCGAGCGGGGGGGCCTATCCGCCTATTTT. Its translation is CATSERGGLSAYF.

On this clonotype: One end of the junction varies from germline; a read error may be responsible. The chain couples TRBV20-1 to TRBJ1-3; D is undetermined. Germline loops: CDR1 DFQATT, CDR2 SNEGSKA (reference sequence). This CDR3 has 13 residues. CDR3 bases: TGCAGTGCTAGGGATACGGGTGGAAGCACCATATATTTT. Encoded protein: CSARDTGGSTIYF.

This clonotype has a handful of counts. Written as DNA, the CDR3 is TGCAGTGCTAGAGACTTTGCACAGGGGGCTGGAAACACCATATATTTT. This gives the protein CSARDFAQGAGNTIYF. The chain is built from TRBV20-1 and TRBJ1-3; 8 bases are a match to TRBD1. The CDR3 is 16 amino acids. V shed 0 bases and J 2 bases; nucleotides not matched to a gene: 6. The germline V gene has CDR1 DFQATT and CDR2 SNEGSKA (reference sequence).

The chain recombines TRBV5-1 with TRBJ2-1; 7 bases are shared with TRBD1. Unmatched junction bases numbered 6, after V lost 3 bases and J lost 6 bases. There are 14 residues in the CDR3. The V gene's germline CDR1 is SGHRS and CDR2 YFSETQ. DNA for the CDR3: TGCGCCAGCAGCTCCGGACAGGTGGGCAATGAGCAGTTCTTC. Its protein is CASSSGQVGNEQFF.

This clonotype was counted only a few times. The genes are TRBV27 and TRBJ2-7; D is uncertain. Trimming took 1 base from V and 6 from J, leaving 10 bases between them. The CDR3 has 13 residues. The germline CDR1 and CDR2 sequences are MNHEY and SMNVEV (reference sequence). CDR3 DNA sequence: TGTGCCAGCAGTTTATTCAAGGGTATCGAGCAGTACTTC. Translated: CASSLFKGIEQYF.

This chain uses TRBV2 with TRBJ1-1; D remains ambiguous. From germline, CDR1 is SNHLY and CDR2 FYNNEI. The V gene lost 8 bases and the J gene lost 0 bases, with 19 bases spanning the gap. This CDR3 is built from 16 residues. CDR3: CASSPARGPLNTEAFF. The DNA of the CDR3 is TGTGCCAGCTCACCAGCTCGTGGACCATTGAACACTGAAGCTTTCTTT.

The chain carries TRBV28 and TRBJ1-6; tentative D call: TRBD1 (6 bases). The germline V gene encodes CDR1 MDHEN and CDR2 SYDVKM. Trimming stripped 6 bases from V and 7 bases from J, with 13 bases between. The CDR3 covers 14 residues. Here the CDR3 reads CASRKQGWNSPLHF. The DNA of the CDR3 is TGTGCCAGCAGGAAACAGGGATGGAATTCACCCCTCCACTTT.

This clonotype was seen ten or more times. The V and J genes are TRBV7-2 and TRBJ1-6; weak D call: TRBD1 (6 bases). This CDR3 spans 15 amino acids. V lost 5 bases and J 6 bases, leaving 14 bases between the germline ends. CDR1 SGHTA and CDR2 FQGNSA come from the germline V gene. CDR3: CASSLGQSINSPLHF. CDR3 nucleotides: TGTGCCAGCAGCCTAGGACAGTCCATTAATTCACCCCTCCACTTT.

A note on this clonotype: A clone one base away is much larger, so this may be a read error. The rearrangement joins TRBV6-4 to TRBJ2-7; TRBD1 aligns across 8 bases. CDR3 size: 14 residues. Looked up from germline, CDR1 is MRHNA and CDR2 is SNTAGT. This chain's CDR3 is CAGSADRVTYEQYF. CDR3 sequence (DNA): TGTGCCGGCAGCGCGGACAGGGTAACTTACGAGCAGTACTTC.

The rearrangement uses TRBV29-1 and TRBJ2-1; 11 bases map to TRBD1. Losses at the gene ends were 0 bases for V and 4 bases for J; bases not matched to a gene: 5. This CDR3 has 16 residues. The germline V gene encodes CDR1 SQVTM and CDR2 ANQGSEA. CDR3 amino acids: CSVEDPGQGEYNEQFF. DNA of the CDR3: TGCAGCGTTGAAGATCCGGGACAGGGGGAATACAATGAGCAGTTCTTC.